Here is one T cell receptor beta chain with its context. What it recognizes is unknown. This record belongs to a study of T cells in localized non-small cell lung cancer. Findings and limits, study-wide: Longer overall survival accompanied higher blood T cell density.

Only in-frame clones appear in the TCRdb table, and some are missing; sequencing was by immunoSEQ multiplex PCR. Among tens of thousands of clones listed, 88% were seen once. Looked up from germline, CDR1 is SQVTM and CDR2 is ANQGSEA. This CDR3 has 11 residues. Trimming stripped 2 bases from V and 8 bases from J, with 9 bases between. The TCR sequence derives from a male donor at least 60 years old with stage II lung adenocarcinoma. The sample here was peripheral blood mononuclear cells, taken before any cancer treatment. The rearrangement uses TRBV29-1 and TRBJ1-1; D possibly corresponds to TRBD1 (5 bases). In DNA form, the CDR3 reads TGCAGCGTTGAAACGACAGTAGAAGCTTTCTTT. This sequence encodes CSVETTVEAFF.